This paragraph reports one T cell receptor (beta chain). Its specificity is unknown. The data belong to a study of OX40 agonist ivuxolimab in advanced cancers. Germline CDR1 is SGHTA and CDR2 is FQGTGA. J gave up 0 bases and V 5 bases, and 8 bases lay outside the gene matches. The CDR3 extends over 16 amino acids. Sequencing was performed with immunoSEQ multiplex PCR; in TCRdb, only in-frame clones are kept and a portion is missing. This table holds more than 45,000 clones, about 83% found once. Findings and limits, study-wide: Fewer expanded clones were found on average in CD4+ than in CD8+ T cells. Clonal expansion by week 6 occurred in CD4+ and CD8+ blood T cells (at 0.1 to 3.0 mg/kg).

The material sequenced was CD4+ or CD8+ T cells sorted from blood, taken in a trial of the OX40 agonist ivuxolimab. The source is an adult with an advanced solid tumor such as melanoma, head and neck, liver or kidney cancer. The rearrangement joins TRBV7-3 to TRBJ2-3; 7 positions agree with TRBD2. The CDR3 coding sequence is TGTGCCAGCAGCCTAAGACTAGCCCTCAGCACAGATACGCAGTATTTT. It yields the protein CASSLRLALSTDTQYF.